This record looks at one TCR beta chain sequence and its context. The CDR3 contains 16 residues. Looked up from germline, CDR1 is LNHDA and CDR2 is SQIVND (reference sequence). V shed 5 bases, J shed 0 bases, and the junction held 4 bases outside the gene matches. The protocol was immunoSEQ multiplex PCR, while the TCRdb copy is restricted to in-frame clones and leaves out a portion. Altogether 99,000 or so clones are present, 88% being singletons, with the ten largest covering about 9.3%. The data originate from a study of T cell responses to AZD1222 COVID-19 vaccine. The specimen comprised peripheral blood, sampled on day 0 of AZD1222 vaccination. This chain connects TRBV19 to TRBJ2-6; 7 bases fit TRBD2. The sequence was obtained from an adult in good health. The DNA of the CDR3 is TGTGCCAGTAGTTCAAGCGGGAACTCTGGGGCCAACGTCCTGACTTTC. Translation gives CASSSSGNSGANVLTF.